This T cell receptor beta chain stems from a study of T cell changes during pregnancy in multiple sclerosis. The CDR3 extends over 14 amino acids. J was trimmed by 2 bases and V by 8 bases; bases with no gene match: 7. Germline V CDR1 and CDR2: MNHNY, SVGAGI (reference sequence). The table came from immunoSEQ multiplex PCR; TCRdb's copy has only in-frame clones and leaves some out. The table records 35,000 to 45,000 clones, less than 95% of them present only once. This chain links TRBV6-6 with TRBJ2-3; 7 positions agree with TRBD2. The origin of this receptor is a female donor in good health, enrolled as a control in a pregnancy study. The sample here was CD4+ T cells from peripheral blood mononuclear cells, taken in the first trimester of pregnancy. The CDR3 is CASFSSGATDTQYF. The CDR3, as DNA: TGTGCCAGCTTCTCTAGCGGCGCCACAGATACGCAGTATTTT.